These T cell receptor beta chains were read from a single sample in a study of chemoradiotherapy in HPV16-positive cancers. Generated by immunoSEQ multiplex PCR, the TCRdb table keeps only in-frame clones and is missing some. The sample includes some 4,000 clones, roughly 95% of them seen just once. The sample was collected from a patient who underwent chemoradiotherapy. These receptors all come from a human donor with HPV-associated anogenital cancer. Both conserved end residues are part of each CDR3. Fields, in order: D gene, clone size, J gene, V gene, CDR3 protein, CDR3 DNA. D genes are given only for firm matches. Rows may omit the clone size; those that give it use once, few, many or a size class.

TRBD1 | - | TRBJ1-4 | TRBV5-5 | CASSYRGDTNEKLFF | TGTGCCAGCAGCTACAGGGGGGATACTAATGAAAAACTGTTTTTT
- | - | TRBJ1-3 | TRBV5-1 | CASSLESGLNTIYF | TGCGCCAGCAGCTTGGAATCGGGGCTAAACACCATATATTTT
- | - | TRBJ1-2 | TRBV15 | CATSSRQFGYTF | TGTGCCACCAGCAGCAGACAGTTTGGCTACACCTTC
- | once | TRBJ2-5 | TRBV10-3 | CATQHPAGGQETQYF | TGTGCCACCCAGCACCCCGCGGGCGGCCAAGAGACCCAGTACTTC
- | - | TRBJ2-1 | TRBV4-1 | CASSALGGVDEQFF | TGCGCCAGCAGCGCCCTAGGAGGGGTAGATGAGCAGTTCTTC
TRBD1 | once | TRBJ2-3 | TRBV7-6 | CASSLVSWDRSTDTQYF | TGTGCCAGCAGCTTAGTCTCATGGGACAGAAGCACAGATACGCAGTATTTT
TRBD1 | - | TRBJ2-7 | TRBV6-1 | CASSQDRDYEQYF | TGTGCCAGCAGCCAGGACAGGGACTACGAGCAGTACTTC
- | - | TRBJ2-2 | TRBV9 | CASSVDGADTGELFF | TGTGCCAGCAGCGTAGATGGTGCCGACACCGGGGAGCTGTTTTTT
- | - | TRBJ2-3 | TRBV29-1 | CSVESWDSVATDTQYF | TGCAGCGTTGAATCCTGGGACTCCGTGGCCACAGATACGCAGTATTTT
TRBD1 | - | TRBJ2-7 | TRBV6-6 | CASSRDREEQYF | TGTGCCAGCAGTCGGGACAGGGAGGAGCAGTACTTC
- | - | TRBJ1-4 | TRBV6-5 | CASSYGAGGPEKLFF | TGTGCCAGCAGTTACGGTGCGGGGGGGCCAGAAAAACTGTTTTTT
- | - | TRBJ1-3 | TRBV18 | CASSPRESSGNTIYF | TGTGCCAGCTCCCCCCGGGAGTCCTCTGGAAACACCATATATTTT
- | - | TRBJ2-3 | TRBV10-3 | CAISPQGADTDTQYF | TGTGCCATCAGTCCACAGGGCGCGGACACAGATACGCAGTATTTT
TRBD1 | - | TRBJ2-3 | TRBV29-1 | CSVGDSSTDTQYF | TGCAGCGTAGGGGACAGCAGCACAGATACGCAGTATTTT
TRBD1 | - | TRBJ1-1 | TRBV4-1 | CASSQGAGTGTEAFF | TGCGCCAGCAGCCAAGGCGCCGGGACAGGGACTGAAGCTTTCTTT
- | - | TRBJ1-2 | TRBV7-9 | CASSLMPGNGYTF | TGTGCCAGCAGCTTAATGCCCGGGAACGGCTACACCTTC
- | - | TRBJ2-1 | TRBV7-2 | CASSSSVGASYNEQFF | TGTGCCAGCAGCTCGTCTGTAGGGGCCTCATACAATGAGCAGTTCTTC
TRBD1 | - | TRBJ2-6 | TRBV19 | CASSPGQGVGANVLTF | TGTGCCAGTAGTCCGGGACAGGGGGTTGGGGCCAACGTCCTGACTTTC
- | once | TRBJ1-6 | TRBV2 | CASSSDRTSYNSPLHF | TGTGCCAGCAGTTCAGACAGGACCTCCTATAATTCACCCCTCCACTTT
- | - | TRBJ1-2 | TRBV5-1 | CASSLAAGDYYGYTF | TGCGCCAGCAGCTTGGCTGCAGGGGATTACTATGGCTACACCTTC
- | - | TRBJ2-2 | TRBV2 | CASSVRENTGELFF | TGTGCCAGCAGTGTCCGGGAGAACACCGGGGAGCTGTTTTTT
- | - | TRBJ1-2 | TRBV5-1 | CASSLAASGEGYTF | TGCGCCAGCAGCTTGGCAGCTTCCGGGGAAGGCTACACCTTC